This is a list of T cell receptor beta chains from one sample in a study of a mutant IDH1 vaccine in newly diagnosed glioma. Only in-frame clones appear in the TCRdb table, and some are missing; sequencing was by immunoSEQ multiplex PCR. The table records 42,000 or so clones, 83% of them present only once. Their antigen targets remain unknown. Sequencing used PBMCs, obtained from a glioma patient whose treatment included an IDH1 peptide vaccine. Receptor source: a woman aged 45-65 years with glioma. The CDR3 runs from the conserved cysteine through the conserved F or W.

TRBV2	CASRMRGDEKLFF
TRBV7-8	CASSLAVPGSGGAADTQYF
TRBV19	CASLFGSIFTF
TRBV6-6	CASSLAVDNQPQHF
TRBV6-4	CASSDSAGAHTGELFF
TRBV6-5	CATDDLTVNQPQHF
TRBV27	CASSLDRDLSSYNEQFF
TRBV5-4	CASSLAGPPTEAFF
TRBV7-8	CASSLKQGRTEAFF
TRBV2	CASDLGHPNAPQHF
TRBV5-5	CASSPGGQGAGKAFF
TRBV7-2	CASSLRQWSNYGYTF
TRBV7-2	CASSLGTGLATEAFF
TRBV10-3	CAIRGTGTTDTQYF
TRBV6-1	CASSAGRQGGTEAFF
TRBV5-4	CASSARPAGGVRYNEQFF
TRBV29-1	CSVSGGGNSPLHF
TRBV30	CAWNFDDEQYF
TRBV4-2	CASSQSQGYGYTF
TRBV7-2	CASSLAITYEQYF
TRBV18	CASSPIQGEGYTF
TRBV6-5	CASSGDTLRNTIYF
TRBV6-6	CASSYYWTGMNTEAFF
TRBV7-2	CASSRQAYNSPLHF
TRBV29-1	CSGRAWGAGYNEQFF
TRBV9	CASSPSRGGEAFF
TRBV7-9	CASSRNPGLSTDTQYF
TRBV19	CASSNRDLNSPLHF
TRBV5-1	CASSLEGHGNEKLFF
TRBV10-2	CASRTVDTEAFF
TRBV30	CAWSVGSKAFF
TRBV6-6	CASSPGQFLNGAFF
TRBV4-1	CASRAGLAGASDTQYF
TRBV19	CASGNDRDWGEQFF
TRBV5-1	CASSPGGSYEKLFF
TRBV19	CASSIGLVGSSGNTIYF
TRBV27	CASRPTGLDEQFF
TRBV12-5	CASGFSRDRNTEAFF
TRBV7-9	CASSFDSEKLFF